These T cell receptor beta chains were read from a single sample in a study of PD-L1 blockade in urothelial cancer. TCRdb's copy holds only in-frame clones and misses some; the assay was immunoSEQ multiplex PCR. The table has about 51,000 clones, 88% seen once. This specimen was PBMCs, taken around atezolizumab (anti-PD-L1) treatment. The receptors shown here come from a man in his 60s with urothelial cancer. Both conserved end residues are part of each CDR3. The order of the fields is J gene, clone size, V gene, D gene, CDR3 protein, CDR3 DNA. A D gene is named only where the DNA matches it firmly. Clone size appears in some rows only: once, few, many, or a class for an expanded clone.

>TRBJ2-1|.|TRBV5-1|TRBD1
CASSPTDRGYEQFF
TGCGCCAGCAGCCCTACTGACAGGGGGTACGAGCAGTTCTTC
>TRBJ2-3|.|TRBV7-9|TRBD2
CASSISGRADTQYF
TGTGCCAGCAGCATCAGCGGGAGGGCCGATACGCAGTATTTT
>TRBJ2-1|.|TRBV10-2|.
CASRNDLARKQFF
TGCGCCAGCAGAAACGACCTAGCCCGGAAGCAGTTCTTC
>TRBJ1-4|.|TRBV28|.
CASEAVATNEKLFF
TGTGCCAGCGAAGCTGTGGCAACTAATGAAAAACTGTTTTTT
>TRBJ2-7|.|TRBV6-5|TRBD1
CASRLGQGAYEQYF
TGTGCCAGCAGATTGGGGCAGGGGGCCTACGAGCAGTACTTC
>TRBJ2-3|.|TRBV10-3|.
CAISNTNTDTQYF
TGTGCCATCAGTAATACAAACACAGATACGCAGTATTTT
>TRBJ1-2|.|TRBV9|.
CASSTPQGLSYGYTF
TGTGCCAGCAGCACCCCACAGGGCTTATCCTATGGCTACACCTTC
>TRBJ1-5|.|TRBV7-9|.
CASSLDGDSNQPQHF
TGTGCCAGCAGCTTAGACGGGGATAGCAATCAGCCCCAGCATTTT
>TRBJ2-7|.|TRBV9|TRBD1
CASSVGSTGGSYEQYF
TGTGCCAGCAGCGTAGGCTCGACAGGGGGGTCCTACGAGCAGTACTTC
>TRBJ1-1|.|TRBV5-1|.
CASSLVAVIAEAFF
TGCGCCAGCAGCTTGGTCGCAGTGATCGCTGAAGCTTTCTTT
>TRBJ2-6|once|TRBV5-1|TRBD1
CASSAVGTGGWSGANVLTF
TGCGCCAGCAGCGCGGTGGGGACAGGGGGCTGGTCTGGGGCCAACGTCCTGACTTTC
>TRBJ1-5|.|TRBV19|TRBD1
CASRQGNQPQHF
TGTGCCAGTAGACAGGGGAATCAGCCCCAGCATTTT
>TRBJ1-2|few|TRBV5-4|.
CASSLARRGNYGYTF
TGTGCCAGCAGCTTGGCCAGACGCGGTAACTATGGCTACACCTTC
>TRBJ2-3|.|TRBV11-2|.
CASSLDGPRSVDTDTQYF
TGTGCCAGCAGCTTAGATGGCCCCCGGAGCGTAGACACAGATACGCAGTATTTT
>TRBJ1-2|.|TRBV5-5|TRBD1
CASRLPGQDYGYTF
TGTGCCAGCAGATTACCGGGACAGGACTATGGCTACACCTTC
>TRBJ2-3|.|TRBV7-2|TRBD2
CASSLEGLAAMDTQYF
TGTGCCAGCAGCTTAGAGGGACTAGCGGCGATGGATACGCAGTATTTT
>TRBJ2-1|.|TRBV2|TRBD2
CASSSGLAGGEQFF
TGTGCCAGCAGTTCCGGACTAGCGGGGGGTGAGCAGTTCTTC
>TRBJ1-3|.|TRBV5-1|TRBD1
CASSIGQGTGNTIYF
TGCGCCAGCAGCATTGGACAGGGCACTGGAAACACCATATATTTT
>TRBJ2-3|.|TRBV6-5|.
CASNRAPGGTDTQYF
TGTGCCAGCAATCGGGCCCCAGGGGGCACAGATACGCAGTATTTT
>TRBJ2-5|.|TRBV6-1|TRBD1
CASSEKPGQGASPYQGTQYF
TGTGCCAGCAGTGAAAAACCGGGACAGGGGGCCTCACCTTACCAGGGGACCCAGTACTTC
>TRBJ1-1|.|TRBV7-9|.
CASSLDMNTEAFF
TGTGCCAGCAGCTTAGATATGAACACTGAAGCTTTCTTT
>TRBJ2-7|.|TRBV7-8|TRBD2
CASSVAGGPYEQYF
TGTGCCAGCAGCGTAGCGGGAGGGCCCTACGAGCAGTACTTC
>TRBJ1-6|.|TRBV30|TRBD1
CAWNQAGGSSPLHF
TGTGCCTGGAATCAAGCAGGGGGTAGTTCACCCCTCCACTTT
>TRBJ1-6|.|TRBV2|TRBD1
CASRTKDRAEFSPLHF
TGTGCCAGCAGAACCAAGGACAGGGCTGAATTTTCACCCCTCCACTTT
>TRBJ1-2|.|TRBV14|.
CASSPSGGRSDGYTF
TGTGCCAGCAGCCCATCGGGGGGCAGGTCGGATGGCTACACCTTC
>TRBJ2-2|.|TRBV7-2|.
CASSLLARGTGELFF
TGTGCCAGCAGCTTACTGGCAAGGGGTACCGGGGAGCTGTTTTTT
>TRBJ1-1|.|TRBV30|.
CAWSVSVNTEAFF
TGTGCCTGGAGTGTTTCTGTGAACACTGAAGCTTTCTTT
>TRBJ1-4|.|TRBV2|.
CASSPPRATNEKLFF
TGTGCCAGCAGCCCTCCCAGGGCAACTAATGAAAAACTGTTTTTT
>TRBJ2-2|once|TRBV28|.
CASSPYRGGGELFF
TGTGCCAGCAGCCCCTACAGGGGGGGTGGGGAGCTGTTTTTT
>TRBJ1-3|.|TRBV21-1|.
CASGHEPGTGKNTIYF
TGTGCCAGCGGCCATGAGCCCGGGACAGGGAAGAACACCATATATTTT
>TRBJ1-1|.|TRBV10-2|.
CASTGWVGTEAFF
TGCGCCAGCACAGGGTGGGTAGGGACTGAAGCTTTCTTT
>TRBJ2-1|.|TRBV6-1|TRBD1
CASSQDRGKQFF
TGTGCCAGCAGTCAGGACAGGGGTAAGCAGTTCTTC
>TRBJ2-7|.|TRBV6-6|TRBD1
CASSFSLDRPFPEQYF
TGTGCCAGCAGTTTTTCCTTGGACAGGCCATTTCCCGAGCAGTACTTC
>TRBJ2-5|.|TRBV7-2|TRBD2
CASRRGDQETQYF
TGTGCCAGCAGGCGGGGGGACCAAGAGACCCAGTACTTC
>TRBJ2-1|.|TRBV29-1|TRBD2
CSVVRGGSYNEQFF
TGCAGCGTTGTAAGAGGCGGGAGCTACAATGAGCAGTTCTTC
>TRBJ2-1|.|TRBV18|.
CASSPLARGLGEQFF
TGTGCCAGCTCACCATTGGCAAGGGGCTTGGGTGAGCAGTTCTTC
>TRBJ1-3|.|TRBV19|.
CASSTRGRSGNTIYF
TGTGCCAGTAGTACCCGGGGGAGATCTGGAAACACCATATATTTT
>TRBJ2-7|.|TRBV7-2|.
CASSFPSSYEQYF
TGTGCCAGCAGCTTCCCGAGTTCCTACGAGCAGTACTTC
>TRBJ2-1|once|TRBV6-5|.
CASSYSLAPNNEQFF
TGTGCCAGCAGTTACTCGCTAGCACCTAACAATGAGCAGTTCTTC
>TRBJ2-2|.|TRBV5-6|.
CASSSLAEGTGELFF
TGTGCCAGCAGCTCCCTTGCAGAGGGCACCGGGGAGCTGTTTTTT
>TRBJ2-2|once|TRBV5-4|.
CASSQDGGRPPGELFF
TGTGCCAGCAGCCAGGACGGGGGGCGCCCGCCCGGGGAGCTGTTTTTT